A single sample is the source of the 4 T cell receptor beta chains below, sequenced in a study of cytotoxic CD8 clonotypes in ibrutinib-treated CLL. Using immunoSEQ multiplex PCR, the repertoire was profiled, and TCRdb retains in-frame clones only, with some absent. This sample has about 140,000 clones, with about 84% found just once. The sample in question was PBMCs, obtained after 36 months of ibrutinib treatment. These receptors originate from a human donor with chronic lymphocytic leukemia.

The chain is built from TRBV19 and TRBJ2-1; TRBD1 matches 7 bases. The CDR3 sequence is 15 residues long. With V trimmed by 2 bases and J by 0 bases, 1 base remained unmatched. Germline CDR1 is LNHDA and CDR2 is SQIVND (reference sequence). CDR3 DNA sequence: TGTGCCAGTAGTATAACAGGGGTCTCCTACAATGAGCAGTTCTTC. This encodes CASSITGVSYNEQFF.

This clone was counted a few times. CDR3 sequence reads: CASSLASSGGYEQYF. The CDR3 DNA is TGCGCCAGCAGCTTGGCTTCAAGCGGGGGCTACGAGCAGTACTTC. This sequence joins TRBV5-1 and TRBJ2-7, with 8 nucleotides matching TRBD2. V gave up 0 bases and J gave up 3 bases; unmatched junction bases: 5. The germline V gene encodes CDR1 SGHRS and CDR2 YFSETQ. CDR3 length: 15 residues.

The chain combines TRBV6-4 with TRBJ1-6; TRBD1 matches at 11 bases. J gave up 9 bases and V 3 bases, and 4 bases lay outside the gene matches. CDR1 MRHNA and CDR2 SNTAGT come from the germline V gene. CDR3 length: 15 amino acids. The CDR3 nucleotides are TGTGCCAGCAGTGAGGGGACAGGGGGTTTTTCACCCCTCCACTTT. It encodes CASSEGTGGFSPLHF.

The rearrangement links TRBV7-2 to TRBJ1-5, with 7 positions matching TRBD1. V was clipped by 3 bases and J by 1 base; unmatched bases: 6. Germline V gene data show CDR1 as SGHTA and CDR2 as FQGNSA. The CDR3 extends over 16 amino acids. In DNA form, the CDR3 reads TGTGCCAGCAGCTTTACCGGGACAGCAAGCAATCAGCCCCAGCATTTT. Protein sequence: CASSFTGTASNQPQHF.